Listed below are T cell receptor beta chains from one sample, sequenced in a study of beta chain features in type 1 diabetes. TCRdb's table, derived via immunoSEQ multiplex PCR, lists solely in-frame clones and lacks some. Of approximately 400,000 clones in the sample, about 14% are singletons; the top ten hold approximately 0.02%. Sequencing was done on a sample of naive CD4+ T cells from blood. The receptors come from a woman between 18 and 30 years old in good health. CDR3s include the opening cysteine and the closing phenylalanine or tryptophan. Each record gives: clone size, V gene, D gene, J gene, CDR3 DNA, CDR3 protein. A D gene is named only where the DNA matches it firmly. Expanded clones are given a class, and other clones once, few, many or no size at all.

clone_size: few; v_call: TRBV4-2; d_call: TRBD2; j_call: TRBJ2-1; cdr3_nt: TGTGCCAGCAGCCAAGAGGGACTAGCGGGAAACAATGAGCAGTTCTTC; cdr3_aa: CASSQEGLAGNNEQFF
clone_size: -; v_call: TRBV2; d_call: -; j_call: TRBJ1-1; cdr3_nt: TGTGCCAGCAGTGAGAGGGAAACGATGAACACTGAAGCTTTCTTT; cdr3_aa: CASSERETMNTEAFF
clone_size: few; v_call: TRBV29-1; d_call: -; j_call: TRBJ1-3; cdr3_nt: TGCAGCGCCGAACACAGGGCCTCTGGAAACACCATATATTTT; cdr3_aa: CSAEHRASGNTIYF
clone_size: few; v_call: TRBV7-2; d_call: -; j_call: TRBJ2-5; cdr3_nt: TGTGCCAGCAGGTTAACAGGGCTGGAGACCCAGTACTTC; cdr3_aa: CASRLTGLETQYF
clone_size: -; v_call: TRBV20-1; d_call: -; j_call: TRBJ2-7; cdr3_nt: TGCAGTGCTAGCCCGAACTTCGAGCAGTACTTC; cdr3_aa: CSASPNFEQYF
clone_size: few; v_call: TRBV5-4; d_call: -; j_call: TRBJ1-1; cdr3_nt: TGTGCCAGCAGCCTTGAGCAGGGGCTCCGTATGAACACTGAAGCTTTCTTT; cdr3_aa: CASSLEQGLRMNTEAFF
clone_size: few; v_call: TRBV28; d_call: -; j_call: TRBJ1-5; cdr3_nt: TGTGCCAGCAGTTCCCCCCACAGTACCAGCAATCAGCCCCAGCATTTT; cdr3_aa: CASSSPHSTSNQPQHF
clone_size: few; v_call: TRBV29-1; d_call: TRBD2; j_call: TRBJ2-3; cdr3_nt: TGCAGTACCGGACTAGCGGGACGCCTCACAGATACGCAGTATTTT; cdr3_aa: CSTGLAGRLTDTQYF
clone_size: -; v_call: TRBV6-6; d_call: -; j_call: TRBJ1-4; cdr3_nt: TGTGCCAGCAGCGACTTAGGGGCTGCCACTAATGAAAAACTGTTTTTT; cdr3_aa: CASSDLGAATNEKLFF
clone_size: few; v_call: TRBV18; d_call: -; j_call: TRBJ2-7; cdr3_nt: TGTGCCAGCTCACCGGCAAGTCTTCTTTCCTACGAGCAGTACTTC; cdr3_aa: CASSPASLLSYEQYF